The 17 T cell receptor beta chains below all came from one sample that was sequenced in a study of blood T cell repertoires in COVID-19. This table comes from immunoSEQ multiplex PCR, and its TCRdb copy is limited to in-frame clones, with some not included. The table lists roughly 100,000 clones, nearly 90% of them singletons. Sequences were obtained from peripheral blood. The receptor source for this set is a man aged 45-60 years with active COVID-19.

The genes are TRBV3-1 (or the pseudogene TRBV3-2) and TRBJ1-1, with 8 bases matching TRBD1. Trimming at V came to 0 bases and at J to 8 bases, leaving 8 bases not matched to a gene. The CDR3 extends over 15 amino acids. Germline-derived CDR1 and CDR2 are LGHDT and YNNKEL (reference sequence). This CDR3 is CASSQDYSRGQEAFF. The CDR3 region has the DNA TGTGCCAGCAGCCAAGATTATTCCAGGGGGCAAGAAGCTTTCTTT.

A few counts support this clone. In DNA, the CDR3 is TGTGCCAGCAGCTTGGACAGGGTGGGATCACCCCTCCACTTT. It translates to CASSLDRVGSPLHF. The genes are TRBV5-4 and TRBJ1-6; weak D call: TRBD1 (6 bases). The germline V gene has CDR1 SGHNT and CDR2 YYREEE (reference sequence). V shed 0 bases and J shed 10 bases, with 11 bases lying between them. The CDR3 length is 14 residues.

V gene TRBV5-6 combines with J gene TRBJ2-5; 12 bases are shared with TRBD2. The CDR3 runs to 16 residues. Germline CDR1 SGHDT, CDR2 YYEEEE. The V segment lost 5 bases and the J segment 5 bases; nucleotides outside the gene matches: 10. CDR3 DNA: TGTGCCAGCAGACTAGCTAGCGGGGGGGGCCAGGAGACCCAGTACTTC. It encodes CASRLASGGGQETQYF.

This clone was detected a few times. The J gene is TRBJ1-2, the V gene TRBV6-5; 8 bases map to TRBD1. Per the germline V gene, CDR1 is MNHEY and CDR2 is SVGAGI. V trimming: 7 bases; J trimming: 2 bases; junction bases outside the gene matches: 6. The length of the CDR3 is 14 residues. CDR3 sequence reads: CASKLGQGNYGYTF. CDR3 sequence (DNA): TGTGCCAGCAAACTCGGACAGGGCAACTATGGCTACACCTTC.

The V call is TRBV7-6, the J call TRBJ2-1, with 7 bases fitting TRBD1. The CDR3 consists of 16 residues. J was trimmed by 2 bases and V by 5 bases; bases with no gene match: 9. In germline, CDR1 is SGHVS, CDR2 FNYEAQ. The CDR3 protein is CASSSPGQGAYNEQFF. CDR3 nucleotides: TGTGCCAGCAGCAGCCCGGGCCAGGGGGCCTACAATGAGCAGTTCTTC.

The gene calls are TRBV7-2 and TRBJ2-5, with 14 nucleotides matching TRBD2. Germline V gene data show CDR1 as SGHTA and CDR2 as FQGNSA. The trim removed 6 bases at V and 5 bases at J, leaving 11 bases unmatched. This CDR3 contains 17 residues. DNA of the CDR3: TGTGCCAGCAGTTCCGGACTAGCGGGGGGCTGGTCGGAGACCCAGTACTTC. Protein: CASSSGLAGGWSETQYF. The complete variable domain, with remaining parts taken from reference TRBV7-2 and TRBJ2-5, reads GAGVSQSPSNKVTEKGKDVELRCDPISGHTALYWYRQSLGQGLEFLIYFQGNSAPDKSGLPSDRFSAERTGGSVSTLTIQRTQQEDSAVYLCASSSGLAGGWSETQYFGPGTRLLVL.

The CDR3: CASSLVSGTTYEQYF. As DNA, the CDR3 is TGCGCCAGCAGCTTGGTAAGCGGGACAACCTACGAGCAGTACTTC. The genes are TRBV5-1 and TRBJ2-7; D is possibly TRBD2 (7 bases). Germline V CDR1 and CDR2: SGHRS, YFSETQ. The CDR3 consists of 15 residues. V lost 0 bases and J lost 2, with 12 bases in between. The complete variable domain, with remaining parts taken from reference TRBV5-1 and TRBJ2-7, reads KAGVTQTPRYLIKTRGQQVTLSCSPISGHRSVSWYQQTPGQGLQFLFEYFSETQRNKGNFPGRFSGRQFSNSRSEMNVSTLELGDSALYLCASSLVSGTTYEQYFGPGTRLTVT.

The V call is TRBV5-4, the J call TRBJ2-2; 9 nucleotides align to TRBD1. The germline CDR1 and CDR2 sequences are SGHNT and YYREEE (reference sequence). This CDR3 contains 17 residues. Unmatched junction bases numbered 12, after V lost 4 bases and J lost 5 bases. In nucleotides, the CDR3 is TGTGCCAGCAGCCCCTCCGGGACAGGGAGAAGAACCGGGGAGCTGTTTTTT. This encodes CASSPSGTGRRTGELFF. Looking up the rest from reference TRBV5-4 and TRBJ2-2 gives the full variable domain: ETGVTQSPTHLIKTRGQQVTLRCSSQSGHNTVSWYQQALGQGPQFIFQYYREEENGRGNFPPRFSGLQFPNYSSELNVNALELDDSALYLCASSPSGTGRRTGELFFGEGSRLTVL.

CDR3 amino acids: CASSPGQGMREQYF. Written as DNA, the CDR3 is TGTGCCAGCTCACCGGGACAGGGGATGCGCGAGCAGTACTTC. This sequence joins TRBV18 and TRBJ2-7; 10 positions agree with TRBD1. Unmatched junction bases numbered 5, after V lost 3 bases and J lost 6 bases. Germline CDR1 reads KGHSH; CDR2 reads LQKENI. This CDR3 has 14 amino acids. Based on the CDR3 plus reference TRBV18 and TRBJ2-7, the full variable domain is NAGVMQNPRHLVRRRGQEARLRCSPMKGHSHVYWYRQLPEEGLKFMVYLQKENIIDESGMPKERFSAEFPKEGPSILRIQQVVRGDSAAYFCASSPGQGMREQYFGPGTRLTVT.

V gene TRBV12-5 combines with J gene TRBJ2-5; 9 bases map to TRBD1. Per germline, CDR1 LGHNT and CDR2 FRNRAP. V shed 1 base, J shed 4 bases, and the junction held 7 bases outside the gene matches. The CDR3 contains 16 residues. DNA for the CDR3: TGTGCTAGTGGTTTGGGCCCTGGACAGGGGCGAGAGACCCAGTACTTC. Translation gives CASGLGPGQGRETQYF.

The chain employs TRBV3-1 (or the pseudogene TRBV3-2) and TRBJ2-7; TRBD1 is a possible D gene (6 bases). The CDR3 runs 9 residues. Germline-derived CDR1 and CDR2 are LGHDT and YNNKEL (reference sequence). V lost 8 bases and J 11 bases, leaving 10 bases between the germline ends. The CDR3 region has the DNA TGTGCCAGCCACAGGGTGGAGTACTTC. Its protein is CASHRVEYF.

This sequence joins TRBV10-3 and TRBJ2-7, with D perhaps TRBD1 (5 bases). Germline values: CDR1 ENHRY, CDR2 SYGVKD. The V gene lost 6 bases and the J gene lost 0 bases, with 6 bases spanning the gap. The CDR3 is made up of 12 amino acids. The CDR3 is CAIRDTSYEQYF. DNA for the CDR3: TGTGCCATCAGGGACACCTCCTACGAGCAGTACTTC.

This chain joins TRBV6-5 and TRBJ1-3; possibly TRBD1 for D (6 bases). The V gene lost 2 bases and the J gene lost 1 base, with 12 bases spanning the gap. The germline V gene has CDR1 MNHEY and CDR2 SVGAGI. The CDR3 is 16 amino acids. The DNA for the CDR3 is TGTGCCAGCAGTTACGGGGGGGGCAGGTCTGGAAACACCATATATTTT. Amino acid sequence: CASSYGGGRSGNTIYF.

The genes are TRBV7-3 and TRBJ2-5; 7 nucleotides agree with TRBD2. This CDR3 comprises 16 residues. Germline CDR1 reads SGHTA; CDR2 reads FQGTGA. Trimming removed 5 bases from V and 1 base from J; junction bases left unmatched: 10. This CDR3 is CASSPPGAGVQETQYF. The DNA of the CDR3 is TGTGCCAGCAGCCCCCCCGGGGCGGGGGTCCAAGAGACCCAGTACTTC.

This clone has only one observation. This chain links TRBV7-9 with TRBJ1-1; tentative D call: TRBD1 (5 bases). Between the trimmed V and J ends, which lost 2 bases and 8 bases, there was a span of 12 bases. CDR3 length: 13 residues. Per germline, CDR1 SEHNR and CDR2 FQNEAQ (reference sequence). CDR3 sequence reads: CASSLWGGIEAFF. The CDR3 bases are TGTGCCAGCAGCTTATGGGGGGGAATAGAAGCTTTCTTT.

The genes are TRBV9 and TRBJ1-4; a weak D match, TRBD1 (5 bases). The CDR3 covers 14 residues. Germline V gives CDR1 SGDLS, CDR2 YYNGEE. V was clipped by 1 base and J by 8 bases, with 12 bases between them. CDR3 in DNA: TGTGCCAGCAGCGTAAACGAGGGGAGGGAAAAACTGTTTTTT. This gives the protein CASSVNEGREKLFF.

The chain carries TRBV18 and TRBJ1-1; 9 bases align to TRBD1. V dropped 6 bases and J dropped 4; count of bases not matched to a gene: 9. Germline V lookup: CDR1 KGHSH, CDR2 LQKENI. This CDR3 is built from 15 residues. The CDR3 region has the DNA TGTGCCAGCTCTCCAACAGGGGGCGCGAGCACTGAAGCTTTCTTT. Translating gives CASSPTGGASTEAFF.